This is a list of T cell receptor beta chains from one sample in a study of T cells after yellow fever vaccination. TCRdb ran MiXCR on the 5' RACE reads and lists one entry per CDR3 protein. Altogether 300,000 or so distinct CDR3 sequences are present, 8.7% being singletons, with the ten largest covering about 3%. The sequences come from CD4+ T cells sorted from PBMCs, collected 5 days after the yellow fever booster vaccination. These receptors were obtained from a man aged 18-30 years who received the YFV17D yellow fever vaccine. Each CDR3 is given with its conserved first and last residue. Fields, in order: clone size, V gene, J gene, D gene, CDR3 DNA, CDR3 protein. The D gene is left open where the match is weak. For some rows the clone size is stated as once, few or many, or as a class when expanded; others skip it.

clone_size: NA
v_call: TRBV5-1
j_call: TRBJ2-1
d_call: NA
cdr3_nt: TGCGCCAGCAGCTTGGGAATAGGGGTTTTCAATGAGCAGTTCTTC
cdr3_aa: CASSLGIGVFNEQFF

clone_size: few
v_call: TRBV28
j_call: TRBJ2-5
d_call: TRBD1
cdr3_nt: TGTGCCAGCAGTTTCGGTGGCTGGGACAGGGAGGAAGAGACCCAGTACTTC
cdr3_aa: CASSFGGWDREEETQYF

clone_size: few
v_call: TRBV12-3/TRBV12-4
j_call: TRBJ2-5
d_call: NA
cdr3_nt: TGTGCCAGCAGTTTATTCAGACTGAAAGAAGAGACCCAGTACTTC
cdr3_aa: CASSLFRLKEETQYF

clone_size: few
v_call: TRBV6-5
j_call: TRBJ2-2
d_call: NA
cdr3_nt: TGTGCCAGCAGGCGACGTCTGGTGGACACCGGGGAGCTGTTTTTT
cdr3_aa: CASRRRLVDTGELFF

clone_size: few
v_call: TRBV20-1
j_call: TRBJ1-1
d_call: NA
cdr3_nt: TGCAGTGCTAGAGGCAGCCAGGGAGAGAACACTGAAGCTTTCTTT
cdr3_aa: CSARGSQGENTEAFF

clone_size: few
v_call: TRBV27
j_call: TRBJ2-3
d_call: NA
cdr3_nt: TGTGCCAGCAGTTTATTAGATAGCGAGATATCCACAGATACGCAGTATTTT
cdr3_aa: CASSLLDSEISTDTQYF

clone_size: NA
v_call: TRBV6-5
j_call: TRBJ1-6
d_call: NA
cdr3_nt: TGTGCCAGCAGTTACTCGGGCAAGGGAGATTCACCCCTCCACTTT
cdr3_aa: CASSYSGKGDSPLHF

clone_size: NA
v_call: TRBV2
j_call: TRBJ2-2
d_call: TRBD2
cdr3_nt: TGTGCCACCCCGGGTAGCGGGGGTGCGAACACCGGGGAGCTGTTTTTT
cdr3_aa: CATPGSGGANTGELFF

clone_size: NA
v_call: TRBV6-6
j_call: TRBJ1-3
d_call: NA
cdr3_nt: TGTGCCAGCAGTTCGACAGGAGTTGGTGGAAACACCATATATTTT
cdr3_aa: CASSSTGVGGNTIYF

clone_size: few
v_call: TRBV18
j_call: TRBJ1-5
d_call: NA
cdr3_nt: TGTGCCAGCTCACCATTCGACAGTAGCAATCAGCCCCAGCATTTT
cdr3_aa: CASSPFDSSNQPQHF

clone_size: many
v_call: TRBV20-1
j_call: TRBJ2-5
d_call: NA
cdr3_nt: TGCAGTGCCGGGGACGATCAAGAGACCCAGTACTTC
cdr3_aa: CSAGDDQETQYF

clone_size: few
v_call: TRBV5-1
j_call: TRBJ2-1
d_call: TRBD1
cdr3_nt: TGCGCCAGCAGCTTGGAAGGGACAGGGGACGATGAGCAGTTCTTC
cdr3_aa: CASSLEGTGDDEQFF

clone_size: many
v_call: TRBV29-1
j_call: TRBJ2-7
d_call: TRBD2
cdr3_nt: TGCAGCGTCGGGGGGACGCAATACGAGCAGTACTTC
cdr3_aa: CSVGGTQYEQYF

clone_size: NA
v_call: TRBV28
j_call: TRBJ1-4
d_call: TRBD1
cdr3_nt: TGTGCCAGCAGTTTCCCCCAGGGGGCTTTTGAAAAACTGTTTTTT
cdr3_aa: CASSFPQGAFEKLFF

clone_size: many
v_call: TRBV6-2/TRBV6-3
j_call: TRBJ2-7
d_call: NA
cdr3_nt: TGTGCCAGCAGTTACTCGACCGGGAACCCCTACTTC
cdr3_aa: CASSYSTGNPYF